The 20 T cell receptor beta chains below were found in one sample sequenced in a study of blood T cell repertoires in COVID-19. Assay: immunoSEQ multiplex PCR; the TCRdb copy retains only in-frame clones and omits some. Of fewer than 450,000 clones in the sample, around 89% were seen once. Sample: peripheral blood. These TCRs come from a woman aged 45-65 years with COVID-19, enrolled during active disease.

In this sample, this clone turned up once. The chain has TRBV30 and TRBJ1-5; 10 bases are a match to TRBD1. CDR3 size: 14 residues. The V gene end was trimmed by 5 bases and the J gene end by 6 bases; junction bases not matched to a gene: 7. The germline CDR1 and CDR2 sequences are GTSNPN and SVGIG (reference sequence). This CDR3 is CAWSGTGEGQPQHF. The CDR3, as DNA: TGTGCCTGGTCCGGGACAGGGGAGGGTCAGCCCCAGCATTTT.

CDR3: CASSYSTPGDTQYF. CDR3 in DNA: TGTGCCAGCAGTTACTCGACTCCGGGGGATACGCAGTATTTT. This chain connects TRBV6-5 to TRBJ2-3, with D tentatively TRBD2 (5 bases). The V end was cut by 0 bases, the J end by 6 bases, with 10 bases between. Germline V gene data show CDR1 as MNHEY and CDR2 as SVGAGI. The length of the CDR3 is 14 residues.

V usage is TRBV25-1 and J usage is TRBJ2-3; TRBD2 agrees at 7 bases. The V gene's germline CDR1 is MGHDK and CDR2 SYGVNS. The CDR3 is 13 residues long. V gave up 5 bases and J gave up 5 bases; unmatched junction bases: 4. Written as DNA, the CDR3 is TGTGCCAGCAGTCCGCCTAGCGGAGATACGCAGTATTTT. It translates to CASSPPSGDTQYF.

The V call is TRBV21-1, the J call TRBJ1-2; TRBD1, the table's D call, was not compared with the DNA. TRBV21-1 is assigned pseudogene status. The CDR3 runs 15 residues. Written as DNA, the CDR3 is TGTGCCAGCAGCAAGAATAGGAGACAGGACTATGGCTACACCTTC. It encodes CASSKNRRQDYGYTF.

The chain joins TRBV9 to TRBJ1-3; TRBD1 is a possible D gene (5 bases). CDR3 length: 14 amino acids. The germline V and J ends were trimmed by 3 bases and 8 bases, with 15 bases remaining between them. The germline V gene encodes CDR1 SGDLS and CDR2 YYNGEE. CDR3 DNA sequence: TGTGCCAGCAGCGCCTCGGTCCTAGGGGACACCATATATTTT. Protein product: CASSASVLGDTIYF.

This chain connects TRBV9 to TRBJ1-5, with unresolved D. The CDR3 loop spans 14 amino acids. Germline CDR1 and CDR2: SGDLS and YYNGEE. V was shortened by 7 bases and J by 3 bases, with 14 bases between the two germline ends. CDR3 amino acids: CASGPGSDNQPQHF. DNA of the CDR3: TGTGCCAGCGGGCCGGGGTCGGACAATCAGCCCCAGCATTTT.

The chain carries TRBV5-1 and TRBJ1-4; 8 nucleotides match TRBD1. The CDR3 consists of 13 residues. J was trimmed by 10 bases and V by 4 bases; bases with no gene match: 6. The germline gives CDR1 SGHRS, CDR2 YFSETQ. The CDR3 bases are TGCGCCAGCAGCCCGGGACAGGAGGGAAAACTGTTTTTT. Protein product: CASSPGQEGKLFF.

The chain couples TRBV30 to TRBJ1-2; D is ambiguous. The CDR3 is made up of 13 amino acids. From germline, CDR1 is GTSNPN and CDR2 SVGIG (reference sequence). Trimming pared 3 bases from V and 4 bases from J, leaving 12 bases between. As DNA, the CDR3 is TGTGCCTGGAGGGAGTCAGCGGGCTATGGCTACACCTTC. Translating it yields CAWRESAGYGYTF.

The rearrangement links TRBV3-1 (or the pseudogene TRBV3-2) to TRBJ1-2; D may be TRBD1 (6 bases). The CDR3 totals 12 residues. Trimming cost V 8 bases and J 4 bases, with 11 bases left between them. Germline loops: CDR1 LGHDT, CDR2 YNNKEL (reference sequence). CDR3 sequence (DNA): TGTGCCAGCCACGACAGGTTCTATGGCTACACCTTC. It is translated as CASHDRFYGYTF.

The genes are TRBV9 and TRBJ1-6; the D gene is possibly TRBD1 (6 bases). The V end lost 0 bases, the J end lost 7 bases, and 14 bases lay between the germline ends. The CDR3 is 16 residues long. CDR1 is SGDLS, CDR2 YYNGEE, per germline. The CDR3 protein is CASSVAPTGQNSPLHF. In DNA form, the CDR3 reads TGTGCCAGCAGCGTAGCCCCCACAGGGCAAAATTCACCCCTCCACTTT.

A few counts support this clone. The chain couples TRBV19 to TRBJ1-2; possible D gene TRBD1, 5 bases. The CDR3 runs to 16 residues. The V and J ends lost 2 bases and 1 base respectively, with 14 bases between them. From germline, CDR1 is LNHDA and CDR2 SQIVND (reference sequence). DNA for the CDR3: TGTGCCAGTAGTATATCCCTCTCGGGGGGTAACTATGGCTACACCTTC. This sequence encodes CASSISLSGGNYGYTF.

The J gene is TRBJ2-1, the V gene TRBV28, with TRBD1 matching 9 bases. This CDR3 is built from 19 residues. V lost 6 bases and J lost 6; bases outside the gene matches: 21. Looked up from germline, CDR1 is MDHEN and CDR2 is SYDVKM. In DNA form, the CDR3 reads TGTGCCAGCAGCTTCCCCTTGGGACCCCGGACAGGGGATGTCAATGAGCAGTTCTTC. Translating it yields CASSFPLGPRTGDVNEQFF.

The chain carries TRBV21-1 and TRBJ2-7; the tabulated D call, TRBD1, remains unverified against the DNA. TRBV21-1 is a documented pseudogene. CDR3 length: 17 amino acids. CDR3 in amino acids: CASSKDGTGRSTYEQYF. The CDR3 DNA sequence: TGTGCCAGCAGCAAAGATGGCACAGGTCGCTCCACCTACGAGCAGTACTTC.

This rearrangement joins TRBV7-9 to TRBJ2-7, with a possible D match to TRBD1 (5 bases). V lost 4 bases, J lost 1 base, and 14 bases lay in between. Germline V CDR1 and CDR2: SEHNR, FQNEAQ (reference sequence). The CDR3 spans 15 residues. CDR3 nucleotides: TGTGCCAGCAGCTACTCAGGGCAACCGTCCTACGAGCAGTACTTC. Translation: CASSYSGQPSYEQYF.

V gene TRBV30 combines with J gene TRBJ2-7, with a weak D call TRBD1 (6 bases). Deletions cut 0 bases from V and 3 bases from J, with 15 bases between. The CDR3 covers 15 residues. Per germline, CDR1 GTSNPN and CDR2 SVGIG (reference sequence). CDR3 protein: CAWSVGQGGLYEQYF. In DNA form, the CDR3 reads TGTGCCTGGAGTGTAGGGCAAGGGGGTCTCTACGAGCAGTACTTC.

The CDR3 is CASSPTSDRGPIYGYTF. The CDR3 region has the DNA TGTGCCAGCAGCCCGACTTCGGACAGGGGACCAATCTATGGCTACACCTTC. The chain employs TRBV7-6 and TRBJ1-2, with 9 bases aligning to TRBD1. Germline V gives CDR1 SGHVS, CDR2 FNYEAQ. The CDR3 has 17 amino acids. After removal of 5 bases from V and 4 bases from J, the junction contained 14 bases not matched to a gene.

The V and J genes are TRBV5-1 and TRBJ2-1; D perhaps matches TRBD2 (5 bases). This CDR3 spans 15 amino acids. V was clipped by 6 bases and J by 0 bases, with 13 bases between them. Germline CDR1 reads SGHRS; CDR2 reads YFSETQ. CDR3 DNA: TGCGCCAGCACAGACAAGCGGAGCTCCTACAATGAGCAGTTCTTC. Encoded protein: CASTDKRSSYNEQFF.

The CDR3 DNA is TGTGCCATCAGTGACCTAGCGGGGCAGGCAGATACGCAGTATTTT. Its translation is CAISDLAGQADTQYF. The rearrangement links TRBV10-3 to TRBJ2-3; 9 bases agree with TRBD2. This CDR3 comprises 15 residues. Trimming at V came to 3 bases and at J to 4 bases, leaving 5 bases not matched to a gene. CDR1 ENHRY and CDR2 SYGVKD come from the germline V gene.

The DNA for the CDR3 is TGTGCCAGCGAAGTAGGACAGTCCTACAATGAGCAGTTCTTC. Encoded protein: CASEVGQSYNEQFF. This chain links TRBV6-5 with TRBJ2-1; a possible D gene is TRBD1 (6 bases). With 8 bases removed from V and 1 base from J, the gap between germline ends came to 12 bases. CDR3 size: 14 residues. From germline, CDR1 is MNHEY and CDR2 SVGAGI.

The chain joins TRBV6-5 to TRBJ1-4, with D maybe TRBD1 (5 bases). Trimming stripped 9 bases from V and 0 bases from J, with 14 bases between. This CDR3 comprises 15 residues. Per germline, CDR1 MNHEY and CDR2 SVGAGI. Here the CDR3 reads CASHRDYSTNEKLFF. The CDR3 DNA is TGTGCCAGTCACCGGGACTACTCAACTAATGAAAAACTGTTTTTT.